These T cell receptor beta chains were read from a single sample in a study of beta chain features in type 1 diabetes. The protocol was immunoSEQ multiplex PCR, while the TCRdb copy is restricted to in-frame clones and leaves out a portion. The sample records hundreds of thousands of clones, 6.5% to 10% being singletons. The sample taken for sequencing was central memory CD4+ T cells from blood. All receptors derive from a woman between 18 and 29 years old in good health. CDR3s include the opening cysteine and the closing phenylalanine or tryptophan. The D gene is left open where the match is weak. Only part of the rows carry a size: once, few, many, or a class if the clone is expanded.

D gene | clone size | J gene | V gene | CDR3 protein | CDR3 DNA
. | few | TRBJ1-5 | TRBV7-8 | CASSPGHINQPQHF | TGTGCCAGCAGCCCCGGACACATCAATCAGCCCCAGCATTTT
. | few | TRBJ2-4 | TRBV5-5 | CASSLGYIQYF | TGTGCCAGCAGCTTGGGCTACATTCAGTACTTC
TRBD1 | . | TRBJ2-7 | TRBV6-5 | CATRPGQGSLEQYF | TGTGCCACCCGACCGGGACAGGGCTCTCTCGAGCAGTACTTC
. | few | TRBJ2-5 | TRBV2 | CASTEVETQYF | TGTGCCAGCACTGAGGTAGAGACCCAGTACTTC
. | many | TRBJ1-2 | TRBV27 | CASRPGLEAYGYTF | TGTGCCAGCAGACCAGGTCTTGAGGCTTATGGCTACACCTTC
. | few | TRBJ2-4 | TRBV28 | CASSSLAPRAKNIQYF | TGTGCCAGCAGTTCCTTAGCCCCTAGGGCCAAAAACATTCAGTACTTC
TRBD1 | . | TRBJ2-1 | TRBV4-3 | CASSHGRQGPGGVEQFF | TGCGCCAGCAGCCACGGCAGACAGGGCCCCGGTGGAGTGGAGCAGTTCTTC
. | few | TRBJ2-7 | TRBV10-3 | CAISGYRGGTHEQYF | TGTGCCATCAGTGGCTACAGGGGGGGTACCCACGAGCAGTACTTC
. | few | TRBJ2-7 | TRBV18 | CASSVSAVSSYEQYF | TGTGCCAGCTCAGTATCAGCCGTAAGCTCCTACGAGCAGTACTTC
TRBD2 | many | TRBJ2-3 | TRBV11-2 | CASSPGLAGGSDTQYF | TGTGCCAGCAGCCCCGGACTAGCGGGAGGTTCAGATACGCAGTATTTT
TRBD2 | many | TRBJ2-1 | TRBV5-1 | CASTPSGRSYNEQFF | TGCGCCAGCACCCCGAGCGGGAGGAGTTACAATGAGCAGTTCTTC
. | few | TRBJ1-1 | TRBV6-5 | CASTPRTSGNTEAFF | TGTGCCAGCACCCCGCGCACGAGCGGCAACACTGAAGCTTTCTTT
TRBD2 | . | TRBJ2-7 | TRBV6-5 | CASRTSGDEQYF | TGTGCCAGCAGGACTAGCGGTGACGAGCAGTACTTC
. | few | TRBJ2-7 | TRBV6-1 | CASSAGTSRGYEQYF | TGTGCCAGCAGTGCTGGGACTTCCAGGGGGTACGAGCAGTACTTC
. | . | TRBJ2-7 | TRBV28 | CASSIYYEQYF | TGTGCCAGCAGTATATACTACGAGCAGTACTTC
TRBD1 | many | TRBJ2-5 | TRBV5-8 | CASSRDSIETQYF | TGTGCCAGCAGCCGGGACAGCATCGAGACCCAGTACTTC
TRBD1 | few | TRBJ2-3 | TRBV29-1 | CSTSGQGTDTQYF | TGCAGCACCTCGGGACAGGGGACAGATACGCAGTATTTT
TRBD1 | . | TRBJ2-1 | TRBV28 | CASSRAGTGGAGEQFF | TGTGCCAGCAGTCGGGCCGGGACAGGGGGCGCAGGCGAGCAGTTCTTC
. | . | TRBJ2-7 | TRBV7-2 | CASSPHRVSSYEQYF | TGTGCCAGCAGCCCACATCGGGTAAGCTCCTACGAGCAGTACTTC
. | . | TRBJ1-5 | TRBV7-2 | CASSLRAGSNQPQHF | TGTGCCAGCAGCTTAAGGGCCGGCAGCAATCAGCCCCAGCATTTT